This TCR beta chain was retrieved from a study of PD-L1 blockade in urothelial cancer. The overall study: At 3 weeks (second dose) and 6 weeks after starting treatment, blood was analyzed.

Assay: immunoSEQ multiplex PCR; the TCRdb copy retains only in-frame clones and omits some. Among some 47,000 clones listed, roughly four fifths were seen once. The V end lost 1 base, the J end lost 4 bases, and 8 bases lay between the germline ends. The CDR3 consists of 14 residues. CDR1 and CDR2 from the germline V gene are LNHDA and SQIVND (reference sequence). This chain uses TRBV19 with TRBJ2-1; D may be TRBD2 (6 bases). The TCR comes from a man aged 65 to 79 with urothelial cancer. Sequencing used PBMCs, obtained around atezolizumab (anti-PD-L1) treatment. In DNA form, the CDR3 reads TGTGCCAGTAGTATAGGGGACTCTTACAATGAGCAGTTCTTC. Translation gives CASSIGDSYNEQFF.